The 8 T cell receptor beta chains listed next were all sequenced from one sample in a study of monozygotic twins with inflammatory bowel disease. TCRdb reprocessed the 5' RACE reads; each CDR3 protein has one entry and no DNA is given. The table counts some 440,000 distinct CDR3 sequences; about 2.6% lies in the top ten. The sequenced sample consisted of blood. The origin of the receptors is a human donor with ulcerative colitis or Crohn's disease, or a healthy co-twin of an affected twin (not recorded which).

The chain couples TRBV30 to TRBJ2-7. From germline, CDR1 is GTSNPN and CDR2 SVGIG (reference sequence). CDR3 length equals 11 residues. This CDR3 is CAWSRTAEQYF.

J is TRBJ2-1 and V is TRBV20-1; the TCRdb D gene call, TRBD2, has no DNA to confirm it. This CDR3 region has 18 residues. Germline CDR1 is DFQATT and CDR2 is SNEGSKA (reference sequence). CDR3 loop: CSAPGLAGGGMRYNEQFF.

V is TRBV5-1 and J is TRBJ1-1; there is no DNA to check the TCRdb D call of TRBD1. The CDR3 has 15 amino acids. Germline lookup yields CDR1 SGHRS and CDR2 YFSETQ. CDR3 sequence: CASRLYREVRTEAFF.

CDR3 region: CASSFGLAGGDPNEQFF. The rearrangement uses TRBV5-6 and TRBJ2-1; TCRdb proposes TRBD2, but this gene call is untestable without DNA. The CDR3 length is 17 residues. Germline V gene sequence: CDR1 SGHDT, CDR2 YYEEEE.

The genes are TRBV10-3 and TRBJ1-3; as DNA is missing, the TRBD1 call by TCRdb cannot be tested. Germline values: CDR1 ENHRY, CDR2 SYGVKD. This CDR3 region has 17 residues. The CDR3 is CAISDKGGTISGNTIYF.

V and J are TRBV19 and TRBJ2-7. The V gene's germline CDR1 is LNHDA and CDR2 SQIVND (reference sequence). The CDR3 consists of 14 residues. CDR3: CASSIGPTAYEQYF. The entire variable domain, with the rest obtained from reference TRBV19 and TRBJ2-7, is as follows: DGGITQSPKYLFRKEGQNVTLSCEQNLNHDAMYWYRQDPGQGLRLIYYSQIVNDFQKGDIAEGYSVSREKKESFPLTVTSAQKNPTAFYLCASSIGPTAYEQYFGPGTRLTVT.

The chain carries TRBV5-1 and TRBJ2-1; the D gene TCRdb calls, TRBD2, cannot be checked with no DNA. Looked up from germline, CDR1 is SGHRS and CDR2 is YFSETQ. The CDR3 extends over 15 amino acids. The CDR3 loop is CASTGGAGEKNEQFF.

The rearrangement uses TRBV10-3 and TRBJ2-7; the TCRdb D gene call, TRBD1, has no DNA to confirm it. Per germline, CDR1 ENHRY and CDR2 SYGVKD. The CDR3 is 15 amino acids. This CDR3 is CAIRATGDLSYEQYF.